This record concerns one TCR beta chain sequence. What it binds is not known. The sample comes from a study of CD8 T cells in ankylosing spondylitis. Study results and caveats: In ankylosing spondylitis blood, a motif of seven to nine highly homologous TCR beta variants appeared characteristic. Reportedly, significant enrichment of disease-linked clones occurred in matched ankylosing spondylitis synovial fluid.

Researchers built TCR beta libraries using quantitative 5'-RACE with molecular barcodes. TCRdb re-derived calls from the 5' RACE reads in MiXCR, one entry per CDR3 protein. The table has fewer than 500,000 distinct CDR3 sequences, about a fifth seen once. Germline CDR1 LGHNA, CDR2 YSLEER. CDR3 length equals 13 residues. V was cut by 0 bases and J by 7 bases, with 9 bases left in between. The chain links TRBV4-3 to TRBJ1-2; D is unclear. This TCR came from a male donor with ankylosing spondylitis. The source material was blood, either unsorted or a sorted T cell fraction (not recorded which). CDR3 residues: CASSQDFGTGYTF. The CDR3 DNA is TGCGCCAGCAGCCAAGATTTTGGCACTGGCTACACCTTC.